Sequencing of this TCR beta chain was carried out in a study of CXCR3-negative and CXCR3-positive naive CD8 T cells. Points from the study as a whole: Post-cryopreservation CXCR3 expression was partly diminished, and the bulk of assays employed fresh PBMCs. Between one naive subset and the other, surface CD5 was comparable, and TCR strength was inferred from TRB CDR3 properties. Naive cells used TRBV-TRBJ genes in much the same way whether CXCR3-negative or CXCR3-positive; memory cells did not.

The CDR3 is made up of 13 amino acids. Germline CDR1 is MDHEN and CDR2 is SYDVKM. In regard to this clonotype: The antigen is undetermined.

All CD8+ T cell subsets were sorted in triplicate at around 330,000 cells each. The TRB cDNA libraries were prepared by 5' RACE with UMI labels. TCRdb reprocessed the 5' RACE reads; each CDR3 protein has one entry and no DNA is given. The sample is made up of tens of thousands of distinct CDR3 sequences, and the top ten hold roughly 10% of it. This sequence originates from a human donor in good health. Some clones in this sample may be carry-over from other donors' samples. The chain recombines TRBV28 with TRBJ2-1; with no DNA, the TCRdb D assignment of TRBD1 cannot be verified. The sequencing sample was made of memory CD8+ T cells from blood. The CDR3: CASSPLEDNEQFF. The whole variable domain, remainder taken from reference TRBV28 and TRBJ2-1, is DVKVTQSSRYLVKRTGEKVFLECVQDMDHENMFWYRQDPGLGLRLIYFSYDVKMKEKGDIPEGYSVSREKKERFSLILESASTNQTSMYLCASSPLEDNEQFFGPGTRLTVL.